In this sample, the clone carrying this T cell receptor beta chain turned up once. What it binds is unknown. Up to 500,000 reads were sequenced per sample. The method was immunoSEQ multiplex PCR; TCRdb's version includes in-frame clones alone and lacks a portion of them. The sample has some 43,000 clones; under 80% are singletons. This sample is drawn from a study of pediatric ulcerative colitis. During colonoscopy, one to two rectal pinch biopsies were collected. The diagnostic colonoscopy in ulcerative colitis patients preceded any immunosuppressive treatment. With 1 base clipped from V and 3 bases from J, the junction kept 6 bases outside the gene matches. The CDR3 consists of 16 residues. CDR1 is SGHTA, CDR2 FQGNSA, per germline. Study-wide results and limits: Blood-rectal clonal overlap within each person was significantly higher in ulcerative colitis patients than controls.

This clonotype originated in a girl aged 10 to 17 with moderate ulcerative colitis. The rearrangement links TRBV7-2 to TRBJ2-7, with 10 bases matching TRBD2. The sequenced sample was gut tissue. The CDR3 sequence: CASSLGAGGSLYEQYF. The CDR3, as DNA: TGTGCCAGCAGCTTAGGAGCGGGGGGGTCGCTCTACGAGCAGTACTTC.